This T cell receptor beta chain was found in a study of T cells in Graves' hyperthyroidism and ophthalmopathy. Researchers took RNA transcripts and amplified the TCR beta CDR3 regions from them. The HTBI primer set drove a first-round RT-PCR of the TCR CDR3. TCRdb re-called the multiplex PCR reads with MiXCR, one entry per CDR3 protein. Altogether about 420,000 distinct CDR3 sequences are present, approximately 14% being singletons, with the ten largest covering 4% to 6.5%. CDR1 and CDR2 (germline): MNHEY, SMNVEV (reference sequence). V dropped 3 bases and J dropped 4 bases, with 10 bases sitting between them. CDR3 length equals 14 residues. This clonotype was seen ten or more times.

The sample taken for sequencing was blood. The J gene is TRBJ2-1, the V gene TRBV27; D gene ambiguous. The source of this sequence is a woman aged 18-29 years with Graves' hyperthyroidism. CDR3 sequence: CASSFYFLYNEQFF. In nucleotides, the CDR3 is TGTGCCAGCAGTTTTTACTTCCTTTACAATGAGCAGTTCTTC.